This T cell receptor beta chain emerged from a study of shared clonotypes between healthy human individuals. Study as a whole: Plates per donor: three CD4 naive, three CD4 memory, two CD8 naive, one CD8 memory.

Sequencing used immunoSEQ multiplex PCR; TCRdb keeps in-frame clones, though not all of them. This sample has roughly 2 million clones; 90% to 97% occur once, and the top ten carry roughly 0.13%. Notes on the study in general: The study sampled only blood, and tissue repertoires likely differ.

This CDR3 comprises 15 residues. Trimming took 4 bases from V and 2 from J, leaving 16 bases between them. Germline V CDR1 and CDR2: SGHRS, YFSETQ. Remarks on this clone: The antigen is not known.

This TCR came from a man aged 18 to 29 in good health. V usage is TRBV5-1 and J usage is TRBJ2-7, with D perhaps given as TRBD1 or TRBD2 (5 bases each). The specimen sequenced was naive CD4+ T cells sorted from blood. As to subset: CD45RA+ positively selected. The CDR3, as DNA: TGCGCCAGCAGCCTTCTCGGGGCTTCCACCTACGAGCAGTACTTC. Translated: CASSLLGASTYEQYF.